Listed below are T cell receptor beta chains from one sample, sequenced in a study of CD4 T cells in relation to SARS-CoV-2 and coronaviruses. Clones were read by immunoSEQ multiplex PCR, and TCRdb kept only the in-frame ones, dropping some. The profile shows 50,000 to 65,000 clones, about 90% of them singletons. Sequencing input: naive CD4+ T cells from PBMCs. Every receptor here comes from an adult with COVID-19. Both conserved end residues are part of each CDR3. D genes are given only for firm matches. The size entry is marked missing in some rows and otherwise reads once, few, many or a size class.

clone size: NA; V gene: TRBV28; D gene: NA; J gene: TRBJ2-1; CDR3 protein: CASSSHLAETYNEQFF; CDR3 DNA: TGTGCCAGCAGTTCACACCTAGCCGAGACCTACAATGAGCAGTTCTTC
clone size: NA; V gene: TRBV30; D gene: TRBD1; J gene: TRBJ1-5; CDR3 protein: CACQRTGRRSNQPQHF; CDR3 DNA: TGTGCCTGCCAACGGACAGGCCGACGGAGCAATCAGCCCCAGCATTTT
clone size: once; V gene: TRBV28; D gene: NA; J gene: TRBJ1-1; CDR3 protein: CASSRREITEAFF; CDR3 DNA: TGTGCCAGCAGCCGCCGGGAAATCACTGAAGCTTTCTTT
clone size: NA; V gene: TRBV27; D gene: TRBD2; J gene: TRBJ2-1; CDR3 protein: CASSKQLGTSGMYNEQFF; CDR3 DNA: TGTGCCAGCAGCAAACAACTGGGGACTAGCGGGATGTACAATGAGCAGTTCTTC
clone size: NA; V gene: TRBV9; D gene: NA; J gene: TRBJ2-5; CDR3 protein: CASSVQGSLRGQETQYF; CDR3 DNA: TGTGCCAGCAGCGTACAGGGGTCTTTGCGGGGCCAGGAGACCCAGTACTTC
clone size: NA; V gene: TRBV2; D gene: TRBD1; J gene: TRBJ2-7; CDR3 protein: CASSEEGGYDEQYF; CDR3 DNA: TGTGCCAGCAGTGAAGAAGGGGGCTATGACGAGCAGTACTTC
clone size: NA; V gene: TRBV6-5; D gene: TRBD1; J gene: TRBJ2-5; CDR3 protein: CASTRGQEETQYF; CDR3 DNA: TGTGCCAGCACCAGGGGGCAGGAAGAGACCCAGTACTTC
clone size: NA; V gene: TRBV9; D gene: TRBD2; J gene: TRBJ2-2; CDR3 protein: CASSASSGANTGELFF; CDR3 DNA: TGTGCCAGCAGCGCCTCTAGCGGAGCAAACACCGGGGAGCTGTTTTTT
clone size: NA; V gene: TRBV19; D gene: NA; J gene: TRBJ2-1; CDR3 protein: CASRRHDAQSSYNEQFF; CDR3 DNA: TGTGCCAGTAGGAGACACGACGCACAAAGCTCCTACAATGAGCAGTTCTTC
clone size: NA; V gene: TRBV4-2; D gene: TRBD1; J gene: TRBJ2-2; CDR3 protein: CASSKTGTNTGELFF; CDR3 DNA: TGTGCCAGCAGCAAGACAGGGACGAACACCGGGGAGCTGTTTTTT
clone size: NA; V gene: TRBV18; D gene: TRBD1; J gene: TRBJ2-7; CDR3 protein: CASSPWKGGNEQYF; CDR3 DNA: TGTGCCAGCTCACCATGGAAAGGGGGCAACGAGCAGTACTTC
clone size: NA; V gene: TRBV18; D gene: NA; J gene: TRBJ2-2; CDR3 protein: CASSSLNTGELFF; CDR3 DNA: TGTGCCAGCTCATCACTTAACACCGGGGAGCTGTTTTTT
clone size: NA; V gene: TRBV6-6; D gene: NA; J gene: TRBJ1-4; CDR3 protein: CASSYGGILVEKLFF; CDR3 DNA: TGTGCCAGCAGTTACGGAGGGATCTTAGTGGAAAAACTGTTTTTT
clone size: once; V gene: TRBV19; D gene: NA; J gene: TRBJ1-5; CDR3 protein: CASSLPNQPQHF; CDR3 DNA: TGTGCCAGTAGTCTCCCCAATCAGCCCCAGCATTTT
clone size: NA; V gene: TRBV30; D gene: TRBD1; J gene: TRBJ2-7; CDR3 protein: CAWSGDRVLYEQYF; CDR3 DNA: TGTGCCTGGAGTGGAGACAGGGTTCTGTACGAGCAGTACTTC
clone size: NA; V gene: TRBV5-1; D gene: TRBD2; J gene: TRBJ2-2; CDR3 protein: CASNLAGDGELFF; CDR3 DNA: TGCGCCAGCAATCTAGCGGGAGATGGGGAGCTGTTTTTT
clone size: NA; V gene: TRBV5-1; D gene: NA; J gene: TRBJ2-1; CDR3 protein: CASQTGYDNNEQFF; CDR3 DNA: TGCGCCAGCCAGACAGGATATGACAACAATGAGCAGTTCTTC
clone size: NA; V gene: TRBV30; D gene: NA; J gene: TRBJ2-3; CDR3 protein: CAWIGWELDTQYF; CDR3 DNA: TGTGCCTGGATAGGGTGGGAGTTAGATACGCAGTATTTT
clone size: NA; V gene: TRBV6-2/TRBV6-3; D gene: NA; J gene: TRBJ1-5; CDR3 protein: CASSVGPLGNQPQHF; CDR3 DNA: TGTGCCAGCAGCGTGGGTCCCCTGGGCAATCAGCCCCAGCATTTT
clone size: NA; V gene: TRBV6-6; D gene: NA; J gene: TRBJ2-2; CDR3 protein: CASSYSSGAAGELFF; CDR3 DNA: TGTGCCAGCAGTTACTCGTCAGGGGCGGCCGGGGAGCTGTTTTTT
clone size: NA; V gene: TRBV7-7; D gene: TRBD1; J gene: TRBJ2-5; CDR3 protein: CASSPGQGGTQYF; CDR3 DNA: TGTGCCAGCAGTCCGGGACAGGGGGGGACCCAGTACTTC
clone size: NA; V gene: TRBV7-9; D gene: NA; J gene: TRBJ2-3; CDR3 protein: CASSRAPSTDTQYF; CDR3 DNA: TGTGCCAGCTCAAGGGCCCCTAGCACAGATACGCAGTATTTT
clone size: NA; V gene: TRBV6-2/TRBV6-3; D gene: TRBD2; J gene: TRBJ2-5; CDR3 protein: CASSNTGTKETQYF; CDR3 DNA: TGTGCCAGCAGTAACACCGGGACTAAAGAGACCCAGTACTTC
clone size: NA; V gene: TRBV11-1; D gene: TRBD1; J gene: TRBJ2-7; CDR3 protein: CASSRTGTGAGEQYF; CDR3 DNA: TGTGCCAGCAGCAGAACCGGGACAGGGGCGGGCGAGCAGTACTTC
clone size: few; V gene: TRBV27; D gene: NA; J gene: TRBJ1-2; CDR3 protein: CASSLRQPSNYGYTF; CDR3 DNA: TGTGCCAGCAGTTTAAGACAGCCATCTAACTATGGCTACACCTTC
clone size: NA; V gene: TRBV3-1/TRBV3-2; D gene: NA; J gene: TRBJ2-1; CDR3 protein: CASSQEGWTPEQFF; CDR3 DNA: TGTGCCAGCAGCCAAGAAGGCTGGACCCCCGAGCAGTTCTTC
clone size: NA; V gene: TRBV12-3/TRBV12-4; D gene: NA; J gene: TRBJ2-1; CDR3 protein: CASTPHNEQFF; CDR3 DNA: TGTGCCAGCACCCCGCACAATGAGCAGTTCTTC
clone size: NA; V gene: TRBV5-1; D gene: TRBD1; J gene: TRBJ2-7; CDR3 protein: CASSPGDRGGWVGDVEQYF; CDR3 DNA: TGCGCCAGCAGCCCAGGGGACAGGGGCGGCTGGGTCGGGGACGTTGAGCAGTACTTC
clone size: NA; V gene: TRBV3-1/TRBV3-2; D gene: TRBD2; J gene: TRBJ2-5; CDR3 protein: CASSQSRGSGTQYF; CDR3 DNA: TGTGCCAGCAGCCAAAGTCGCGGGAGTGGGACCCAGTACTTC
clone size: NA; V gene: TRBV30; D gene: NA; J gene: TRBJ2-7; CDR3 protein: CAWSPAPYEQYF; CDR3 DNA: TGTGCCTGGAGTCCCGCCCCTTACGAGCAGTACTTC
clone size: NA; V gene: TRBV6-2/TRBV6-3; D gene: NA; J gene: TRBJ2-6; CDR3 protein: CASSYIPGPGANVLTF; CDR3 DNA: TGTGCCAGCAGTTATATTCCAGGGCCTGGGGCCAACGTCCTGACTTTC
clone size: NA; V gene: TRBV10-3; D gene: NA; J gene: TRBJ1-5; CDR3 protein: CAISESNQPQHF; CDR3 DNA: TGTGCCATCAGTGAGTCTAATCAGCCCCAGCATTTT